A single sample gave rise to the 18 T cell receptor beta chains below, sequenced in a study of blood T cell repertoires in COVID-19. Assay: immunoSEQ multiplex PCR; the TCRdb copy retains only in-frame clones and omits some. The sample carries 200,000 to 250,000 clones, 82% recorded once. The specimen was PBMCs or T cells enriched from blood (not recorded which). These TCRs come from a woman in her sixties or seventies who had recovered from COVID-19.

The gene calls are TRBV6-5 and TRBJ1-1; 10 bases fit TRBD1. The CDR3 is 14 residues long. Trimming took 5 bases from V and 5 from J; bases not matched to a gene: 5. Germline V gene lookup returns CDR1 MNHEY and CDR2 SVGAGI. As DNA, the CDR3 is TGTGCCAGCAGTCGCCGGGACAGGGGAACTGAAGCTTTCTTT. Translation gives CASSRRDRGTEAFF.

This chain links TRBV6-2 or TRBV6-3 with TRBJ2-7; 8 nucleotides align to TRBD2. Germline V gene data show CDR1 as MNHEY and CDR2 as SVGEGT. The length of the CDR3 is 13 residues. After removal of 5 bases from V and 3 bases from J, the junction contained 3 bases not matched to a gene. The CDR3 region is CASSRSGGYEQYF. In DNA form, the CDR3 reads TGTGCCAGCAGTCGGAGCGGGGGCTACGAGCAGTACTTC.

This clone was counted a single time. This chain uses TRBV29-1 with TRBJ2-3; D is perhaps TRBD1 (6 bases). Trimming stripped 3 bases from V and 0 bases from J, with 13 bases between. Per germline, CDR1 SQVTM and CDR2 ANQGSEA. The length of the CDR3 is 15 residues. Here the CDR3 reads CSVETGTTSTDTQYF. DNA of the CDR3: TGCAGCGTTGAGACCGGGACAACTAGCACAGATACGCAGTATTTT.

The rearrangement joins TRBV4-1 to TRBJ2-2; TRBD2 matches at 9 bases. The CDR3 sequence is 14 residues long. In germline, CDR1 is MGHRA, CDR2 YSYEKL. The ends lost 2 bases at V and 8 bases at J; junction bases unmatched: 3. CDR3 region: CASSQISGSGELFF. CDR3 bases: TGCGCCAGCAGCCAAATTAGCGGGAGTGGGGAGCTGTTTTTT.

The chain links TRBV11-1 to TRBJ1-2; D is unresolved. The length of the CDR3 is 14 residues. V lost 4 bases and J lost 2, with 11 bases in between. Germline V gives CDR1 SGHAT, CDR2 FQDESV (reference sequence). This chain's CDR3 is CASSSPTGNYGYTF. DNA for the CDR3: TGTGCCAGCAGCTCACCGACGGGGAACTATGGCTACACCTTC.

The chain combines TRBV27 with TRBJ1-2, with TRBD1 matching over 7 bases. V lost 6 bases, J lost 8 bases, and 12 bases stayed unmatched. In germline, CDR1 is MNHEY, CDR2 SMNVEV (reference sequence). CDR3 length: 14 residues. CDR3 loop: CASSRPGQIDGYTF. The DNA for the CDR3 is TGTGCCAGCAGCAGACCGGGACAGATCGACGGCTACACCTTC.

DNA of the CDR3: TGTGCCAGCAGTGAGTTATTAGCGGAGACAGATACGCAGTATTTT. The encoded protein is CASSELLAETDTQYF. The J gene is TRBJ2-3, the V gene TRBV2; tentative D call: TRBD2 (6 bases). This CDR3 has 15 amino acids. Trimming shortened V by 3 bases and J by 3 bases, and 13 bases separated the two germline ends. Germline lookup yields CDR1 SNHLY and CDR2 FYNNEI.

This chain connects TRBV5-4 to TRBJ2-7, with TRBD1 as a possible D gene (5 bases). This CDR3 comprises 15 residues. Trimming stripped 0 bases from V and 5 bases from J, with 15 bases between. CDR1 and CDR2 (germline): SGHNT, YYREEE (reference sequence). CDR3 sequence (DNA): TGTGCCAGCAGCTTGGAGGGGCGCCCCTTGAACGAGCAGTACTTC. It specifies CASSLEGRPLNEQYF.

This clone was counted many times. J is TRBJ1-5 and V is TRBV2; 9 bases agree with TRBD1. Germline lookup yields CDR1 SNHLY and CDR2 FYNNEI. The CDR3 length is 15 residues. The trim removed 6 bases at V and 1 base at J, leaving 4 bases unmatched. CDR3: CASSAGTGSNQPQHF. CDR3 in DNA: TGTGCCAGCAGCGCCGGGACAGGGAGCAATCAGCCCCAGCATTTT.

This chain joins TRBV18 and TRBJ1-1; a possible D gene is TRBD1 (5 bases). Germline values: CDR1 KGHSH, CDR2 LQKENI. Trimming left V 4 bases short and J 5 bases short, with 14 bases between. This CDR3 has 14 residues. CDR3 region: CASSQSGRNTEAFF. CDR3 DNA sequence: TGTGCCAGCTCACAGTCAGGGAGGAATACTGAAGCTTTCTTT.

CDR3 protein: CASSSQETQYF. As DNA, the CDR3 is TGTGCCAGCAGTTCGCAAGAGACCCAGTACTTC. This chain uses TRBV12-3 or TRBV12-4 with TRBJ2-5; no clear D gene. The germline V and J ends were trimmed by 4 bases and 2 bases, with 2 bases remaining between them. The CDR3 covers 11 residues.

This sequence joins TRBV7-8 and TRBJ1-2, with D possibly TRBD1 on 5 matching bases. V was cut by 5 bases and J by 2 bases, with 9 bases left in between. The CDR3 is made up of 13 amino acids. Germline V gene sequence: CDR1 SGHVS, CDR2 FQNEAQ. CDR3 sequence reads: CASSPTVNYGYTF. The CDR3 bases are TGTGCCAGCAGCCCGACAGTAAACTATGGCTACACCTTC.

The rearrangement uses TRBV7-2 and TRBJ2-7; TRBD1 agrees at 7 bases. Germline V gene data show CDR1 as SGHTA and CDR2 as FQGNSA. This CDR3 has 14 amino acids. The V gene end was trimmed by 5 bases and the J gene end by 2 bases; junction bases not matched to a gene: 6. The CDR3 DNA reads TGTGCCAGCAGCCCCGGACAGGCCACCTACGAGCAGTACTTC. It is translated as CASSPGQATYEQYF.

This clone was counted only a few times. This sequence joins TRBV7-7 and TRBJ2-2; D call uncertain. Germline CDR1 reads SSHAT; CDR2 reads FNYEAQ (reference sequence). The CDR3 is made up of 14 amino acids. Trimming removed 2 bases at V and 7 bases at J, with 11 bases between. CDR3 coding DNA: TGTGCCAGCAGCTTATCGGTGTCCGGCGGGGAGCTGTTTTTT. Its protein is CASSLSVSGGELFF.

The chain carries TRBV3-1 (or the pseudogene TRBV3-2) and TRBJ1-5; 7 nucleotides align to TRBD1. Unmatched junction bases numbered 11, after V lost 6 bases and J lost 3 bases. The germline V gene has CDR1 LGHDT and CDR2 YNNKEL (reference sequence). This CDR3 is built from 16 residues. CDR3 sequence reads: CASSQNGQAPNQPQHF. The CDR3, as DNA: TGTGCCAGCAGTCAGAATGGACAGGCCCCCAATCAGCCCCAGCATTTT.

This clone was detected only once. The V gene is TRBV11-2, the J gene TRBJ1-6, with D hard to call. Germline V gene data show CDR1 as SGHAT and CDR2 as FQNNGV. V shed 5 bases and J shed 9 bases, with 8 bases lying between them. The CDR3 extends over 12 amino acids. The CDR3 nucleotides are TGTGCCAGCAGCGAATACGGTTCACCCCTCCACTTT. Translated: CASSEYGSPLHF.

DNA of the CDR3: TGTGCCAGTAGTCCACCGGGACTAGCGGATACGCAGTATTTT. Its translation: CASSPPGLADTQYF. The V gene is TRBV19, the J gene TRBJ2-3, with 10 nucleotides matching TRBD2. The length of the CDR3 is 14 residues. Losses at the gene ends were 5 bases for V and 6 bases for J; bases not matched to a gene: 5. Germline assignment: CDR1 LNHDA and CDR2 SQIVND (reference sequence).

V gene TRBV6-2 or TRBV6-3 combines with J gene TRBJ1-2; TRBD1 is a possible D gene (6 bases). V shed 2 bases and J shed 12 bases, with 19 bases lying between them. Germline V gene lookup returns CDR1 MNHEY and CDR2 SVGEGT. CDR3 length: 14 amino acids. CDR3: CASSYPGQFMANTF. DNA for the CDR3: TGTGCCAGCAGTTACCCCGGACAGTTTATGGCTAACACCTTC.